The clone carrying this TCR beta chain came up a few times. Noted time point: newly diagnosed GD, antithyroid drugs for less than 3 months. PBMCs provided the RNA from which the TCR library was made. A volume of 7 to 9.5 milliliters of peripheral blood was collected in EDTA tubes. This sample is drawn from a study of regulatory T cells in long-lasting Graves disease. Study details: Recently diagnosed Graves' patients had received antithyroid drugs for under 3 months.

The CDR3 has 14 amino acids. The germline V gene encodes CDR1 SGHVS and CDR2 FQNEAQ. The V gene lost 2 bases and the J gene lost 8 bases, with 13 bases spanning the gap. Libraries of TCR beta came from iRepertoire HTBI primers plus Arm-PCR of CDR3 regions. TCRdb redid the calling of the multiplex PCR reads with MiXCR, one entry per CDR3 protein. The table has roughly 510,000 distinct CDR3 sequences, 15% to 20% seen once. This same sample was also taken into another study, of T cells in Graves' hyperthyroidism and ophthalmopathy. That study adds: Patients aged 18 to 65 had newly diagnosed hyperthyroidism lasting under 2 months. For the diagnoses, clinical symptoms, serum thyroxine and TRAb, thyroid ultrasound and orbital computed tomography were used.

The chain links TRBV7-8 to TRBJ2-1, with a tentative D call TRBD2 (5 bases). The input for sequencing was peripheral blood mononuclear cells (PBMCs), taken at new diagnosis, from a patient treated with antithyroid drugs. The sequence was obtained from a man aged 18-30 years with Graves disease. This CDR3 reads CASSLSGNRYEQFF. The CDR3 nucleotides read TGTGCCAGCAGCTTATCCGGGAACCGTTATGAGCAGTTCTTC.